Sequencing of this TCR beta chain was carried out in a study of T cell repertoires in cytomegalovirus infection. This CDR3 has 18 residues. Germline CDR1 SGHVS, CDR2 FNYEAQ. With V trimmed by 5 bases and J by 0 bases, 12 bases remained unmatched. TCRdb passed the reads through MiXCR, listing each CDR3 protein once. The sample comprises some 920,000 distinct CDR3 sequences, roughly a third of which are singletons, and roughly an eighth rests with the top ten. Note on this clonotype: Its antigen remains unidentified.

This receptor was taken from a human donor in good health (CMV status not recorded). Some clones in this sample may be carry-over from other donors' samples. This chain links TRBV7-6 with TRBJ2-1; 8 bases fit TRBD2. The source was cultured CD8+ T cells from PBMCs, collected from culture after CMV antigen stimulation. The CDR3, as DNA: TGTGCCAGCAGCCTGCTGACTAGCGCTACCAACTCCTACAATGAGCAGTTCTTC. This gives the protein CASSLLTSATNSYNEQFF.